The 29 T cell receptor beta chains listed next were all sequenced from one sample in a study of tumor and adjacent non-tumor tissue in lung cancer. A modified ARM-PCR protocol with three rounds of nested PCR amplified TCRbeta. In TCRdb, the multiplex PCR reads were re-called with MiXCR into one record per CDR3 protein. Of 65,000 to 90,000 distinct CDR3 sequences listed, around 86% are singletons. No cell sorting was done before RNA was extracted from the tissue. Sequenced: lung tumor tissue. The origin of the receptors is a woman between 45 and 60 years old with non-small cell lung cancer.

This clonotype was counted many times. V and J are TRBV28 and TRBJ2-5; a possible D gene is TRBD2 (5 bases). The CDR3 consists of 14 residues. Germline V gene sequence: CDR1 MDHEN, CDR2 SYDVKM. Trimming pared 8 bases from V and 8 bases from J, leaving 21 bases between. This CDR3 is CASVRRVPGETQYF. The CDR3 nucleotides are TGTGCCAGCGTCAGACGGGTTCCCGGGGAAACCCAGTACTTC.

This clonotype was seen just once. Mismatch with germline at one junction end may stem from a read error. In DNA form, the CDR3 reads TGTGTCAGCAGCTCCCTAACCCAATACAATGAGCAGTTCTTC. Translating gives CVSSSLTQYNEQFF. This chain links TRBV11-2 with TRBJ2-1; the D is unclear. This CDR3 contains 14 residues. Germline CDR1 and CDR2: SGHAT and FQNNGV.

The V and J genes are TRBV20-1 and TRBJ1-1; TRBD1 might be the D (5 bases). CDR1 is DFQATT, CDR2 SNEGSKA, per germline (reference sequence). The CDR3 extends over 15 amino acids. V was clipped by 6 bases and J by 5 bases, with 22 bases between them. The CDR3 is CSAKDMGHGKTEAFF. Here the CDR3 DNA reads TGCAGTGCAAAGGACATGGGGCATGGGAAGACTGAAGCTTTCTTT.

The chain joins TRBV4-1 to TRBJ2-7, with TRBD2 as a possible D gene (6 bases). This CDR3 region has 15 residues. CDR1 MGHRA and CDR2 YSYEKL come from the germline V gene. CDR3 sequence (DNA): TGCCCCATCAGCCAATTTACTAGCAGCATGGGCGAGCAGTACTTC. Its translation: CPISQFTSSMGEQYF.

Regarding this clonotype: The junction does not match germline at one end; this may be a read error. This chain joins TRBV12-3 or TRBV12-4 and TRBJ2-5; D may be TRBD1 or TRBD2 (5 bases each). This CDR3 comprises 14 residues. The CDR3 loop is CASSAGTVQETRYF. CDR3 coding DNA: TGTGCCAGCAGTGCAGGGACCGTTCAAGAGACCCGGTACTTC.

For the CDR3, the DNA is TGCAGTGCTAGAGTACACAATACCCAGGCACAAAAGACCCAGTACTTC. Translation gives CSARVHNTQAQKTQYF. This chain uses TRBV20-1 with TRBJ2-5, with D unclear. Trimming stripped 1 base from V and 6 bases from J, with 21 bases between. The CDR3 sequence is 16 residues long. The germline V gene has CDR1 DFQATT and CDR2 SNEGSKA (reference sequence).

V and J are TRBV6-2 or TRBV6-3 and TRBJ2-1; tentative D call: TRBD1 (5 bases). CDR1 and CDR2 from the germline V gene are MNHEY and SVGEGT. The CDR3 is 18 amino acids. The CDR3 here is CVNSSQINRQTIYNEQFF. Here the CDR3 DNA reads TGTGTCAACAGTTCCCAGATTAACCGACAGACAATATACAATGAGCAGTTCTTC.

This chain uses TRBV20-1 with TRBJ2-1, with D uncertain. V dropped 4 bases and J dropped 6 bases, with 16 bases sitting between them. From germline, CDR1 is DFQATT and CDR2 SNEGSKA (reference sequence). There are 14 residues in the CDR3. CDR3 residues: CSAIGWPNPNEQFF. CDR3 DNA: TGCAGTGCTATAGGTTGGCCAAACCCCAATGAGCAGTTCTTC.

Notes on this clonotype: The conserved phenylalanine or tryptophan is not found at the CDR3 terminus, so this likely reflects a read error. The DNA is left out, because the CDR3 cannot be placed on it with certainty; the CDR3 is given as TCRdb lists it. The chain carries TRBV7-8 and TRBJ2-3; no check of the table's D call, TRBD2, against the DNA was made. Counting both end residues, the CDR3 totals 14 amino acids. The V gene's germline CDR1 is SGHVS and CDR2 FQNEAQ. The CDR3 sequence: CASSLVGSRDTHYY.

Ten or more counts support this clonotype. V and J are TRBV6-2 or TRBV6-3 and TRBJ2-1; D is uncertain. Germline V CDR1 and CDR2: MNHEY, SVGEGT. The CDR3 is 10 residues long. The ends were cut back, 6 bases at V and 5 bases at J, with 2 bases in the middle. This CDR3 reads CASRDNEQFF. As DNA, the CDR3 is TGTGCCAGCAGGGACAATGAGCAGTTCTTC.

With regard to this clonotype: The junction departs from the called germline gene at one end, perhaps through a read error. V is TRBV6-5 and J is TRBJ2-2; D might be TRBD1 (5 bases). The CDR3 covers 16 residues. The V gene's germline CDR1 is MNHEY and CDR2 SVGAGI. Written as DNA, the CDR3 is TGTGACAGCAGTCACCTCCGAACAGGATTCGCCGGGGAGCTGTTTTTT. It encodes CDSSHLRTGFAGELFF.

Notes on this clonotype: This may stem from a read error, because a much larger clone lies one nucleotide away. The rearrangement joins TRBV5-1 to TRBJ2-1; 12 bases line up with TRBD1. The CDR3 is 17 residues long. Per the germline V gene, CDR1 is SGHRS and CDR2 is YFSETQ. CDR3 in DNA: TGCGCCAGCGGCTTGAGCACGGGACAGGGGGCGGGAAATGAGCAGTTCTTC. Its protein product is CASGLSTGQGAGNEQFF.

This clonotype appeared once. Likely a read error: the CDR3 ends without its conserved phenylalanine or tryptophan. V and J are TRBV6-2 or TRBV6-3 and TRBJ2-7; 7 nucleotides line up with TRBD1. The V gene end was trimmed by 5 bases and the J gene end by 1 base; junction bases not matched to a gene: 8. Germline V gives CDR1 MNHEY, CDR2 SVGEGT. The CDR3 extends over 15 amino acids. CDR3 amino acids: CASSTPRQGSYEQYS. Written as DNA, the CDR3 is TGTGCCAGCAGTACCCCAAGACAGGGTTCCTACGAGCAGTACTCC.

The chain couples TRBV29-1 to TRBJ1-2; a weak D match, TRBD1 (5 bases). Germline V gene lookup returns CDR1 SQVTM and CDR2 ANQGSEA. The CDR3 has 12 amino acids. CDR3 in amino acids: CRFAGGIIGYTF. CDR3 nucleotides: TGCAGATTTGCGGGGGGAATTATAGGCTACACCTTC.

A word on this clonotype: It is likely a read error, because the conserved phenylalanine at the end of the CDR3 is missing. The V call is TRBV11-2, the J call TRBJ2-2, with D hard to call. The CDR3 consists of 14 residues. CDR1 SGHAT and CDR2 FQNNGV come from the germline V gene. CDR3 residues: CASSLEQLGGVLFI. The CDR3 bases are TGTGCCAGCAGCTTAGAACAATTAGGTGGGGTGCTGTTTATT.

This clonotype was picked up one time. This chain joins TRBV5-6 and TRBJ1-2; 8 bases fit TRBD1. Germline V gene data show CDR1 as SGHDT and CDR2 as YYEEEE. The CDR3 spans 13 residues. The CDR3 sequence: CDSSQGANYGYTF. CDR3 bases: TGTGACAGTAGTCAGGGGGCGAACTATGGCTACACCTTC.

Of note for this clonotype: A read error may produce the germline difference seen at one junction end. The genes are TRBV6-6 and TRBJ1-2; TRBD1 aligns across 7 bases. Germline CDR1 is MNHNY and CDR2 is SVGAGI (reference sequence). CDR3 length: 14 amino acids. CDR3 in DNA: TGTGCCAGCAGTTACACAGGGGCGGAGAATGGCTACACATTC. Protein product: CASSYTGAENGYTF.

Concerning this clonotype: A single base separates this from a much larger clone, so it may be a read error. The V call is TRBV5-1, the J call TRBJ1-1; 8 bases line up with TRBD1. This CDR3 region has 12 residues. Germline CDR1 and CDR2: SGHRS and YFSETQ. The CDR3 nucleotides read TGCGCCCGCAGCCGGGACAGGAGTGAAGCTTTCTTT. Its translation: CARSRDRSEAFF.

As concerns this clonotype: A junction boundary mismatches the germline segment, possibly from a read error. V and J are TRBV28 and TRBJ1-5; D might be TRBD1 (5 bases). From germline, CDR1 is MDHEN and CDR2 SYDVKM. The CDR3 has 14 amino acids. Here the CDR3 DNA reads TGTGCCAGCAGTCCCCTCAGGGTTTATCAGCCCCAGCACTTT. This codes for CASSPLRVYQPQHF.

CDR3 DNA: TGTGCCAGCAGTTACTCGGGAGGAGGGGGCTATGGCTACACCTTC. It is translated as CASSYSGGGGYGYTF. The chain employs TRBV6-5 and TRBJ1-2; TRBD1 is a possible D gene (6 bases). This CDR3 is built from 15 residues. V gave up 0 bases and J gave up 4 bases, with 12 bases separating them. Germline V gives CDR1 MNHEY, CDR2 SVGAGI.

By frequency in the sample, this clonotype is large. V usage is TRBV11-2 and J usage is TRBJ2-5; D is uncertain. Per the germline V gene, CDR1 is SGHAT and CDR2 is FQNNGV. The V end was cut by 5 bases, the J end by 4 bases, with 11 bases between. This CDR3 comprises 13 residues. In DNA, the CDR3 is TGTGCCAGCAGCGACGCAGGTGTAGAGACCCAGTACTTC. Its protein product is CASSDAGVETQYF.

The sample holds many counts of this clonotype. V is TRBV4-2 and J is TRBJ2-7; D possibly corresponds to TRBD2 (5 bases). Trimming stripped 0 bases from V and 2 bases from J, with 17 bases between. This CDR3 is 17 amino acids long. The germline V gene has CDR1 LGHNA and CDR2 YNFKEQ. In DNA form, the CDR3 reads TGTGCCAGCAGCCAAGAGGCCAGCGGTTACCCTCCCTACGAGCAGTACTTC. Amino acids: CASSQEASGYPPYEQYF.

Comment on this clonotype: The junction and the germline gene differ at one end; a read error may be behind it. The chain combines TRBV4-3 with TRBJ2-2; perhaps TRBD2 as D (6 bases). The germline V gene encodes CDR1 LGHNA and CDR2 YSLEER. The CDR3 has 16 amino acids. CDR3: CASSQEYQEEGRELYF. The CDR3 nucleotides read TGCGCCAGCAGCCAAGAATATCAGGAGGAGGGAAGGGAGCTGTATTTT.

The gene calls are TRBV29-1 and TRBJ2-5, with 7 bases that match TRBD2. There are 12 residues in the CDR3. V lost 6 bases, J lost 11 bases, and 12 bases stayed unmatched. Germline V lookup: CDR1 SQVTM, CDR2 ANQGSEA. The CDR3 DNA follows: TGCAGCGTCGGGACTACCGAAGAGGCGCAGTACTTC. This sequence encodes CSVGTTEEAQYF.

In regard to this clonotype: Sequence at one end of the junction differs from germline and may be a read error. The V and J genes are TRBV29-1 and TRBJ2-1; the match to TRBD2 covers 7 bases. CDR1 and CDR2 (germline): SQVTM, ANQGSEA. The CDR3 is 14 amino acids. CDR3 nucleotides: TGCAGTGTTGAAGGGCAAGCGGGATACAATGAGCAGTTCTTC. It yields the protein CSVEGQAGYNEQFF.

The genes are TRBV20-1 and TRBJ1-2; the match to TRBD1 covers 10 bases. CDR3 length: 13 amino acids. Germline CDR1 DFQATT, CDR2 SNEGSKA (reference sequence). In nucleotides, the CDR3 is TGCGGTGGAACGAGACAGGGGGCTAATGGCTACACCTTC. The encoded protein is CGGTRQGANGYTF.

Concerning this clonotype: Since the CDR3 does not end with the conserved phenylalanine or tryptophan, this likely comes from a read error. The CDR3 DNA sequence: TGTTCCAGCAGCTTACGACGGGATTATTCACCCCTCCACCAT. Translation: CSSSLRRDYSPLHH. The chain recombines TRBV11-2 with TRBJ1-6, with D unclear. This CDR3 is built from 14 residues. Looked up from germline, CDR1 is SGHAT and CDR2 is FQNNGV.

This clonotype was observed once. An end of the junction differs from the germline gene, which may be a read error. The rearrangement joins TRBV6-1 to TRBJ2-7; D is perhaps TRBD1 or TRBD2 (5 bases each). Germline V CDR1 and CDR2: MNHNS, SASEGT. The CDR3 totals 17 residues. DNA of the CDR3: TGTGCCAACAGTTTAAAAGGGGATGGACTTGCCGTCTACGAACAGTACTTC. It yields the protein CANSLKGDGLAVYEQYF.

On this clonotype: One junction end disagrees with the germline gene, perhaps due to a read error. The chain combines TRBV11-2 with TRBJ2-2; D might be TRBD2 (5 bases). The CDR3 contains 12 residues. CDR1 is SGHAT, CDR2 FQNNGV, per germline. CDR3 nucleotides: TGTGCCGGCAACTCCTTGTACGGGGAGCTGTTATTT. This sequence encodes CAGNSLYGELLF.